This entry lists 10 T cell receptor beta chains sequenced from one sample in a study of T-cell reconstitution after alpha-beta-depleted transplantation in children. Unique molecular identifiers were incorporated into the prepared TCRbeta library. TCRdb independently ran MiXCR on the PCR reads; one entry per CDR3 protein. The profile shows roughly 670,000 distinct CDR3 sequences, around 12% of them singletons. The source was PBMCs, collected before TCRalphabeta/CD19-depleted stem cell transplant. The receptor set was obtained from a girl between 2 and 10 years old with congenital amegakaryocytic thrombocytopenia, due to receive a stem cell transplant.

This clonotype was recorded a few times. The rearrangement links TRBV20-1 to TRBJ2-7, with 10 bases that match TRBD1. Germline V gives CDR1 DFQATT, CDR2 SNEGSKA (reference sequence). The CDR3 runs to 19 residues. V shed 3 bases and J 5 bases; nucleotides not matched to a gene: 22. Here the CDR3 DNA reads TGCAGTGCTAGTCTCATACCGGGACAGGGGCGGCCTAGCTTCCACGAGCAGTACTTC. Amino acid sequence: CSASLIPGQGRPSFHEQYF.

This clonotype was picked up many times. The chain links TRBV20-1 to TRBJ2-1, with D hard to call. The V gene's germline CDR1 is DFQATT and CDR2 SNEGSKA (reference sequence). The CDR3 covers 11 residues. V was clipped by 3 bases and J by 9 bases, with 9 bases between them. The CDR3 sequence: CSASRSREQFF. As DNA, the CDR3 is TGCAGTGCTAGCCGCTCCCGTGAGCAGTTCTTC.

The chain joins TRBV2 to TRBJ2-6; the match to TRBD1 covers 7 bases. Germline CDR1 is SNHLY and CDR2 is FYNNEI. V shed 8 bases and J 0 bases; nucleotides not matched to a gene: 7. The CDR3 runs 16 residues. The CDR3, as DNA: TGTGCCAGCGGATGGGACAGCTCCTCTGGGGCCAACGTCCTGACTTTC. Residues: CASGWDSSSGANVLTF.

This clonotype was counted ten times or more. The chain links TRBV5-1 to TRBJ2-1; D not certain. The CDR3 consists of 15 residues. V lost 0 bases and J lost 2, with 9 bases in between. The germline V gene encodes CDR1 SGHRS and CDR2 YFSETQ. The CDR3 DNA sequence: TGCGCCAGCAGCTTGGACCTCCTAGCCTACAATGAGCAGTTCTTC. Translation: CASSLDLLAYNEQFF.

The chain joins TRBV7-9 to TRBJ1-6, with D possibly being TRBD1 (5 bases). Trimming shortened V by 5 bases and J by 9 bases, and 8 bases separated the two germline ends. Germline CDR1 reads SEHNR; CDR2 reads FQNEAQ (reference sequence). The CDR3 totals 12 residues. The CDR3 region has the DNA TGTGCCAGCAGCCCAGGGCCTTCACCCCTCCACTTT. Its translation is CASSPGPSPLHF.

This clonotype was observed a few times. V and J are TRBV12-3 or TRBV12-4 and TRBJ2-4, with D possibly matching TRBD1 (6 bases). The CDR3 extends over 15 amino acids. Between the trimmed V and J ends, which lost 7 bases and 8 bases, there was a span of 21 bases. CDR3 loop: CASNPTGLGGYIQYF. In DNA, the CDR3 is TGTGCCAGCAATCCGACCGGGTTAGGGGGATACATTCAGTACTTC.

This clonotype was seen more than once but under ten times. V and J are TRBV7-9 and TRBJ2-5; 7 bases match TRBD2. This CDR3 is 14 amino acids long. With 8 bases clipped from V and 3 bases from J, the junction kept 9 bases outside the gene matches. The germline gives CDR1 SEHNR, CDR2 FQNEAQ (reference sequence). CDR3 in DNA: TGTGCCAGCGAATTGTCCGGGACTAAAGAGACCCAGTACTTC. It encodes CASELSGTKETQYF.

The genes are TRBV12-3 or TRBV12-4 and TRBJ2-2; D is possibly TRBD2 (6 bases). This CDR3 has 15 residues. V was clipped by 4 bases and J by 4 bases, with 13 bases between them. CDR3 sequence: CASSYGDSGTGELFF. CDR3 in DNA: TGTGCCAGCAGTTATGGGGACTCCGGCACCGGGGAGCTGTTTTTT.

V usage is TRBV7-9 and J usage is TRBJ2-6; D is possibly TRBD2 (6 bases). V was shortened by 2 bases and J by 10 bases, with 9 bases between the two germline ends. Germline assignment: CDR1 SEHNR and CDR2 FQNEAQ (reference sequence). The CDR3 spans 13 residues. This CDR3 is CASSLWTTNVLTF. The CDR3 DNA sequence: TGTGCCAGCAGCTTATGGACTACTAACGTCCTGACTTTC.

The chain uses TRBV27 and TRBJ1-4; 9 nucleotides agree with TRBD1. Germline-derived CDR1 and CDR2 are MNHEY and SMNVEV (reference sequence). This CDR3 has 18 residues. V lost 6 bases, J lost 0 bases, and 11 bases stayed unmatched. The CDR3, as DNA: TGTGCCAGCAGGGGGACAGGGCAGTCCTCCCCAACTAATGAAAAACTGTTTTTT. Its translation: CASRGTGQSSPTNEKLFF.